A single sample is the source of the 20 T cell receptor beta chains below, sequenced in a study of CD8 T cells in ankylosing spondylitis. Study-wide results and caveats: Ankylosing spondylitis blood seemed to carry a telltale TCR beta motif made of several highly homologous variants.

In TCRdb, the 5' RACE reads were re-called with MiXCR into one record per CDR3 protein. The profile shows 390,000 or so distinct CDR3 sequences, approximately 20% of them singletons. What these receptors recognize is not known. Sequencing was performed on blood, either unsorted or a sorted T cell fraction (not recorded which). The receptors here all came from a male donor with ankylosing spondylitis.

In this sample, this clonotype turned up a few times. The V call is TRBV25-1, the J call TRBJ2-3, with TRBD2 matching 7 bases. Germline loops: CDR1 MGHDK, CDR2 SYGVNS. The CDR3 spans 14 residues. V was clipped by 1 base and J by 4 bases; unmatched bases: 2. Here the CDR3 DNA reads TGTGCCAGCAGTGAATTCAGCGGGGCAGATACGCAGTATTTT. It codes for CASSEFSGADTQYF. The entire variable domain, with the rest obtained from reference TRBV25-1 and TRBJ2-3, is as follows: EADIYQTPRYLVIGTGKKITLECSQTMGHDKMYWYQQDPGMELHLIHYSYGVNSTEKGDLSSESTVSRIRTEHFPLTLESARPSHTSQYLCASSEFSGADTQYFGPGTRLTVL.

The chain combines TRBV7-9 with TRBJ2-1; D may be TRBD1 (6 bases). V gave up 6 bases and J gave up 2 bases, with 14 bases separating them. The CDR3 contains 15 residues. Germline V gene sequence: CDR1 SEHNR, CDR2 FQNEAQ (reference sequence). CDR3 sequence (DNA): TGTGCCAGCAGTGAATACAGGGTGGCCTACAATGAGCAGTTCTTC. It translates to CASSEYRVAYNEQFF.

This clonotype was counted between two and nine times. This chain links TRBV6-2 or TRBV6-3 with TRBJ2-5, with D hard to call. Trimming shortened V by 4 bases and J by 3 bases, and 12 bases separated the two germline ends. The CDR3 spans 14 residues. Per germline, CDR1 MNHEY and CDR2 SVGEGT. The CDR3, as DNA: TGTGCCAGCAGTTCTGGCCGCCTGAAAGAGACCCAGTACTTC. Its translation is CASSSGRLKETQYF.

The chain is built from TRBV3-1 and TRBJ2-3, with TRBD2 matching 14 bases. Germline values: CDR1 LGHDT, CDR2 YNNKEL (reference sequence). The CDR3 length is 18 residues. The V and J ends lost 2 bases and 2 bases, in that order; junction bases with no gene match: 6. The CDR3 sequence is CASSQTGLAGVLTDTQYF. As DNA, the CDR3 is TGTGCCAGCAGCCAAACGGGACTAGCGGGAGTCCTCACAGATACGCAGTATTTT.

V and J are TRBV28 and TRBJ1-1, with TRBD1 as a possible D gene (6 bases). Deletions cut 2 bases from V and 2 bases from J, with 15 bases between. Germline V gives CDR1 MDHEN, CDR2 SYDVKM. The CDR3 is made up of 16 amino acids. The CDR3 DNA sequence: TGTGCCAGCAGTTTAGGCGGCGCCGGGACAAACACTGAAGCTTTCTTT. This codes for CASSLGGAGTNTEAFF. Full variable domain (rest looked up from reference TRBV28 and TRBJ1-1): DVKVTQSSRYLVKRTGEKVFLECVQDMDHENMFWYRQDPGLGLRLIYFSYDVKMKEKGDIPEGYSVSREKKERFSLILESASTNQTSMYLCASSLGGAGTNTEAFFGQGTRLTVV.

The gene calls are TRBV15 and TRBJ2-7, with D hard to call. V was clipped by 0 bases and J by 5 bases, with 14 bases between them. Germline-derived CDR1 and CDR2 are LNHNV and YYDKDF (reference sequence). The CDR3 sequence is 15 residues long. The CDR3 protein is CATSRDLYGVHEQYF. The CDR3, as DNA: TGTGCCACCAGCAGAGATCTGTACGGCGTTCACGAGCAGTACTTC.

The DNA for the CDR3 is TGCGCCAGCAGCTTGGGAGGACTAGCTGTCCTTGGGAATGAGCAGTTCTTC. It yields the protein CASSLGGLAVLGNEQFF. The chain links TRBV5-1 to TRBJ2-1; 8 bases are shared with TRBD2. Per germline, CDR1 SGHRS and CDR2 YFSETQ. The CDR3 spans 17 residues. The trim removed 0 bases at V and 7 bases at J, leaving 12 bases unmatched.

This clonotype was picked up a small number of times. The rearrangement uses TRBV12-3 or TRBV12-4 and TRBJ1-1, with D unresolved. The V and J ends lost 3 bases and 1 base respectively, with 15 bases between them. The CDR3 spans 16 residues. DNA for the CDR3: TGTGCCAGCAGTTTTCTCTCTGGCGTTGGGAACACTGAAGCTTTCTTT. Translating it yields CASSFLSGVGNTEAFF.

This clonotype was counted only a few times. The DNA of the CDR3 is TGTGCCAGCAGCTTAGCGCGGATAGAATGGTACTACAATGAGCAGTTCTTC. Protein: CASSLARIEWYYNEQFF. The chain joins TRBV7-2 to TRBJ2-1; D gene uncertain. The V and J ends lost 0 bases and 3 bases respectively, with 15 bases between them. Per germline, CDR1 SGHTA and CDR2 FQGNSA. The CDR3 runs 17 residues.

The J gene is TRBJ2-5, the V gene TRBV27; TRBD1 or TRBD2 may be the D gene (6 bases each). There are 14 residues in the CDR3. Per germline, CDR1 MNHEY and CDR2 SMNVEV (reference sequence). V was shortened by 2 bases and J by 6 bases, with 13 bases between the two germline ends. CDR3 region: CASSLMGGGQTQYF. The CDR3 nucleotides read TGTGCCAGCAGTTTAATGGGGGGCGGACAGACCCAGTACTTC.

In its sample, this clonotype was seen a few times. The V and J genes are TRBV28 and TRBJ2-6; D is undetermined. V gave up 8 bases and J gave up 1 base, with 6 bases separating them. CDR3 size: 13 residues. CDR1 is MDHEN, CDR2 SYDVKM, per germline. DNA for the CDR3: TGTGCCAGCTTCAGTTCTGGGGCCAACGTCCTGACTTTC. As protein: CASFSSGANVLTF.

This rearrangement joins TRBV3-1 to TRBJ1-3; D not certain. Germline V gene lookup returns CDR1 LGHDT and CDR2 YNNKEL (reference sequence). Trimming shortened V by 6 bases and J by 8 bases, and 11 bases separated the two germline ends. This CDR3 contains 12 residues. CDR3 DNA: TGTGCCAGCAGGGGAGAAGGTGACACCATATATTTT. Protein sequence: CASRGEGDTIYF.

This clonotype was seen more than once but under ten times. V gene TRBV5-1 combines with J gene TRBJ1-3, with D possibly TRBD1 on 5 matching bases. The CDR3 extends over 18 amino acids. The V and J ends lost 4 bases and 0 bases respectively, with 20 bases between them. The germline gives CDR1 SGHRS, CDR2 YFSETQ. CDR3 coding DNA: TGCGCCAGCAGCCCGCAGGGAGGGAGAGGCGGCTCTGGAAACACCATATATTTT. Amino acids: CASSPQGGRGGSGNTIYF.

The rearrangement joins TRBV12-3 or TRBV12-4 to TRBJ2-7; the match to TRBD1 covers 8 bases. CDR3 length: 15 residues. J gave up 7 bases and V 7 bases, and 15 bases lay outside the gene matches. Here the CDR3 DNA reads TGTGCCAGCACCCCAGATTGGACAGGGCGGCGGGAGCAGTACTTC. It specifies CASTPDWTGRREQYF.

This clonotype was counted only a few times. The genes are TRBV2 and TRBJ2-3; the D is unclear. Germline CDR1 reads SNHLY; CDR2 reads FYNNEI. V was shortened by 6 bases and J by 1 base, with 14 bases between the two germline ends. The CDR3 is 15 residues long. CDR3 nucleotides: TGTGCCAGCAGCCAGGAACGGGCAGGCACAGATACGCAGTATTTT. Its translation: CASSQERAGTDTQYF.

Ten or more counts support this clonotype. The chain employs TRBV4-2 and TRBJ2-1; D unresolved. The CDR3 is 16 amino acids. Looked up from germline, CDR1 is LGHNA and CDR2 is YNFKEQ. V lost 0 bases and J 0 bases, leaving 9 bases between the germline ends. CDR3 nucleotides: TGTGCCAGCAGCCAAGAAGGCCAAAGCTCCTACAATGAGCAGTTCTTC. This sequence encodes CASSQEGQSSYNEQFF.

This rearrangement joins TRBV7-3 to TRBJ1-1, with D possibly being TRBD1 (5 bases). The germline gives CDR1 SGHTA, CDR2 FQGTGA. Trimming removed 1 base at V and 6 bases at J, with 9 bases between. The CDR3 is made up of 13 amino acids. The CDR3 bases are TGTGCCAGCAGCTTAAATTCCAGGGCTGAAGCTTTCTTT. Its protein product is CASSLNSRAEAFF.

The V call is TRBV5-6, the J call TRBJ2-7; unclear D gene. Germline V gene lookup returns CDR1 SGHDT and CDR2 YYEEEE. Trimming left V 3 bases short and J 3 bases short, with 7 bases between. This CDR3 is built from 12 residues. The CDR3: CASSSNSYEQYF. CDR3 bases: TGTGCCAGCAGCTCGAACAGCTACGAGCAGTACTTC.

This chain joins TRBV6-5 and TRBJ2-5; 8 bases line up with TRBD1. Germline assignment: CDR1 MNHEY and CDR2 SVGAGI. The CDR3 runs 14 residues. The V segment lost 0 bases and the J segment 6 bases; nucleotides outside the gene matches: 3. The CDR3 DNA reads TGTGCCAGCAGTTACTCGACAGGGGTGAAGACCCAGTACTTC. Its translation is CASSYSTGVKTQYF.

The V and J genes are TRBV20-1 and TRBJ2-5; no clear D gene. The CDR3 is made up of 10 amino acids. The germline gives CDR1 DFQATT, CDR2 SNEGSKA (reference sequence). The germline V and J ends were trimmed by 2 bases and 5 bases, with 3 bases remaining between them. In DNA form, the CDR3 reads TGCAGTGCTAGAATCGAGACCCAGTACTTC. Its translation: CSARIETQYF.